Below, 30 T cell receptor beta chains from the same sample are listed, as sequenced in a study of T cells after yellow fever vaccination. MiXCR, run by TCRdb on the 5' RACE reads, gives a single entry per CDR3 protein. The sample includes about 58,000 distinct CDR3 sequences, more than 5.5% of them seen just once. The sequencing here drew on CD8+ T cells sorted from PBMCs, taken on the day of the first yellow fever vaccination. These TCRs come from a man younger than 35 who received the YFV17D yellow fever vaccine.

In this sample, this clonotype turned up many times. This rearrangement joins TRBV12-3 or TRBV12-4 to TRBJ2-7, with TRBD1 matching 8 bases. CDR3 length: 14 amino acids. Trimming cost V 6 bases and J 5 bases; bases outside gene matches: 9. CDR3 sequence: CASRHRGKPNEQYV. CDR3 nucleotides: TGTGCCAGCAGGCACAGGGGGAAACCAAACGAGCAGTACGTC.

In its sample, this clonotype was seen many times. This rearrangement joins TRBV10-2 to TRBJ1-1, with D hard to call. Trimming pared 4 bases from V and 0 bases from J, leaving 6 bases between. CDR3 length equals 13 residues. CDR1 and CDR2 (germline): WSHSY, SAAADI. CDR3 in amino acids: CASSGGVNTEAFF. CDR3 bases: TGCGCCAGCAGTGGGGGAGTGAACACTGAAGCTTTCTTT.

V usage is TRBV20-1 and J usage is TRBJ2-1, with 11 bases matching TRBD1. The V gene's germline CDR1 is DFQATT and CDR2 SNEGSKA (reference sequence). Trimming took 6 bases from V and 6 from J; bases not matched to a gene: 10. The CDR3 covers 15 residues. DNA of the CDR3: TGCAGTGCATGGACCCGGGACAGGGGGAGCAATGAGCAGTTCTTC. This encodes CSAWTRDRGSNEQFF.

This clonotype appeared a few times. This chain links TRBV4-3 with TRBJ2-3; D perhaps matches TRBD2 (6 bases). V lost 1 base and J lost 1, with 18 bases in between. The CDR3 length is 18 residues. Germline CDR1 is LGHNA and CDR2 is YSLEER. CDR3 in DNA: TGCGCCAGCAGCCAAGTATTGGGAGGACGGACGGGCACAGATACGCAGTATTTT. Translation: CASSQVLGGRTGTDTQYF.

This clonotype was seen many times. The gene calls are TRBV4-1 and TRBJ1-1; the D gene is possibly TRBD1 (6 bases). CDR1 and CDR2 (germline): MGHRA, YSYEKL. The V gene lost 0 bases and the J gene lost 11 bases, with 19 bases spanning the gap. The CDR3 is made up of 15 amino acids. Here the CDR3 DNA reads TGCGCCAGCAGCCAAGATGGTAGAGGGGGTAATAGGGCTTTCTTT. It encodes CASSQDGRGGNRAFF.

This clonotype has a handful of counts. CDR3 in DNA: TGCGCCAGCAGCCACTTTAGCGGGGGGGCCCCTTACAATGAGCAGTTCTTC. Its protein product is CASSHFSGGAPYNEQFF. The chain links TRBV4-1 to TRBJ2-1, with 11 bases identical to TRBD2. The junction had 8 bases not matched to a gene; V was cut back by 3 bases and J by 4 bases. Per germline, CDR1 MGHRA and CDR2 YSYEKL. The CDR3 loop spans 17 amino acids.

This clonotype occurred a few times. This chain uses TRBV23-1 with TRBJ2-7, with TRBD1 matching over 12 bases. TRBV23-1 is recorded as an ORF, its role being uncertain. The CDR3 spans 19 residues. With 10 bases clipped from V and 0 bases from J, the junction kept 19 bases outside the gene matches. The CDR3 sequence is CATSPTGQGAPGSSYEQYV. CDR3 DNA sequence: TGCGCCACCAGCCCGACGGGACAGGGGGCTCCGGGGAGCTCCTACGAGCAGTACGTC.

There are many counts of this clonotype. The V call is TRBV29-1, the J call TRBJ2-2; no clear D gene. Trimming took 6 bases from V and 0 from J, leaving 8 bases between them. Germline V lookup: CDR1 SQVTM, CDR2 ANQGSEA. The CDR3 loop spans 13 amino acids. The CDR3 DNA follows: TGCAGCGTGTCCCGCCCGAACACCGGGGAGCTGTTTTTT. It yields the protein CSVSRPNTGELFF.

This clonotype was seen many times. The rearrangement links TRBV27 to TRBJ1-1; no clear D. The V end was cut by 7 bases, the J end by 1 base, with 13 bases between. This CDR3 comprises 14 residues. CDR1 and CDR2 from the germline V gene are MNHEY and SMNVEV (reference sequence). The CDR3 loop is CASNPNGPNTEAFF. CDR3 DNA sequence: TGTGCCAGCAACCCCAACGGGCCGAACACTGAAGCTTTCTTT.

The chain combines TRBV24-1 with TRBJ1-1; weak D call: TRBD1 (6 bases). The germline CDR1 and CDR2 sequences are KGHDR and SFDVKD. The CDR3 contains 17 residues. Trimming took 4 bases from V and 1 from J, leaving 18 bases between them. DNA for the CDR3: TGTGCCACCAGTGACATCCGAATACAGGGCCGGAACACTGAAGCTTTCTTT. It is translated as CATSDIRIQGRNTEAFF.

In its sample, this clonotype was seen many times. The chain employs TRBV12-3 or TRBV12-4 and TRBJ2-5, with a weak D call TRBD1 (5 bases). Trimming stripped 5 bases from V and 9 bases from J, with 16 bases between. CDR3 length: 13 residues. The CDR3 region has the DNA TGTGCCAGCAGTCAAGACAGTCCTGGGGCCCAGTACTTC. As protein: CASSQDSPGAQYF.

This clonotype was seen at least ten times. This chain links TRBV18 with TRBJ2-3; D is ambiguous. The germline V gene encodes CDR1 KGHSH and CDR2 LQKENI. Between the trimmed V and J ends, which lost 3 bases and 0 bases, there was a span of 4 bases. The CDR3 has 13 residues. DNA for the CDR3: TGTGCCAGCTCACCGGACAGCACAGATACGCAGTATTTT. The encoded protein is CASSPDSTDTQYF.

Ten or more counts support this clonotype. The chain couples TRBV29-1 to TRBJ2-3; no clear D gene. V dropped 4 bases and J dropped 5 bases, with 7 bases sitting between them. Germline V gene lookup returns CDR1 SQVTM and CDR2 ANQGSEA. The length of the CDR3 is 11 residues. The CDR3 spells CSVAYRDTQYF. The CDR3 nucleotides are TGCAGCGTTGCGTACCGAGATACGCAGTATTTT.

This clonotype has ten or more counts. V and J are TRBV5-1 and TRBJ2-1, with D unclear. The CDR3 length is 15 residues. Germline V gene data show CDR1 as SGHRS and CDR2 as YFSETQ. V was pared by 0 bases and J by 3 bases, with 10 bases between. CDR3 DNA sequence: TGCGCCAGCAGCTTGGCACCGAGCAACTACAATGAGCAGTTCTTC. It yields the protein CASSLAPSNYNEQFF.

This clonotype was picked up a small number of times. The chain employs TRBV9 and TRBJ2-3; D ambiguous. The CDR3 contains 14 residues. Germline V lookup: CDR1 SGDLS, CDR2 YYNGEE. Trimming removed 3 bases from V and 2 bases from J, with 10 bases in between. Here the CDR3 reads CASSAWQPTDTQYF. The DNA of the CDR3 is TGTGCCAGCAGCGCGTGGCAGCCCACAGATACGCAGTATTTT.

In nucleotides, the CDR3 is TGTGCCATCAGCCGGACAGGGGGCCGGGATGAGCAGTTCTTC. Amino acid sequence: CAISRTGGRDEQFF. This chain joins TRBV10-3 and TRBJ2-1; 11 bases are shared with TRBD1. Germline CDR1 reads ENHRY; CDR2 reads SYGVKD. The CDR3 is made up of 14 amino acids. The junction had 6 bases not matched to a gene; V was cut back by 6 bases and J by 8 bases.

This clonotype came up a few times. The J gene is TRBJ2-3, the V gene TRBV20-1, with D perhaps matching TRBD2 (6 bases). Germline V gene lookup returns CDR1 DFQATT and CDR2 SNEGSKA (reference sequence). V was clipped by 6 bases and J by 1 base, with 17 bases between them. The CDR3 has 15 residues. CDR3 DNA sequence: TGCAGTGCGGGCGAGGGACTTACTGGCACAGATACGCAGTATTTT. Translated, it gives CSAGEGLTGTDTQYF.

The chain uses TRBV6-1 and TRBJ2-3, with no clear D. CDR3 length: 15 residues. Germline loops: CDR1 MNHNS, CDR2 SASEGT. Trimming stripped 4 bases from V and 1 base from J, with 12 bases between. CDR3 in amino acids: CASSAAGAGTDTQYF. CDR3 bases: TGTGCCAGCAGTGCGGCCGGCGCGGGCACAGATACGCAGTATTTT.

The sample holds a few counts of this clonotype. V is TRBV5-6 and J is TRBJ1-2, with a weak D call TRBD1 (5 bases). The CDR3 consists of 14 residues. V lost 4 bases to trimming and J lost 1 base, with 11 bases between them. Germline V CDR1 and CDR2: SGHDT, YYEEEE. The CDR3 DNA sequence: TGTGCCAGCAGCAGTAACAGGTATAACTATGGCTACACCTTC. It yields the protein CASSSNRYNYGYTF.

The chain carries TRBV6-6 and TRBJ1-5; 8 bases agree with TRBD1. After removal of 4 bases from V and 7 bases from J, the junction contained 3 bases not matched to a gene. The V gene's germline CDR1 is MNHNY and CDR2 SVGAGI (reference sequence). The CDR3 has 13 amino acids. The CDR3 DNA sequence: TGTGCCAGCAGTTTACAGGGGGACCAGCCCCAGCATTTT. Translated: CASSLQGDQPQHF.

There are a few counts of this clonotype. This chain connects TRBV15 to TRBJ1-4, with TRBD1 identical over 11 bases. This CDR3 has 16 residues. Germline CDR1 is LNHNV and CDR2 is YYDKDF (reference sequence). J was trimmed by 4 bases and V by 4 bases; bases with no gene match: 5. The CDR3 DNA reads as TGTGCCACCAGCAACCGGGACAGGGGGTATAATGAAAAACTGTTTTTT. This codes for CATSNRDRGYNEKLFF.

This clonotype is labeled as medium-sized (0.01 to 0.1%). In DNA, the CDR3 is TGTGCCAGCAGTGAGGGTAGCGGGGGCACAGATACGCAGTATTTT. Translated, it gives CASSEGSGGTDTQYF. The rearrangement joins TRBV6-4 to TRBJ2-3, with 8 bases aligning to TRBD2. CDR1 MRHNA and CDR2 SNTAGT come from the germline V gene. The CDR3 loop spans 15 amino acids. V lost 3 bases to trimming and J lost 1 base; unmatched junction nucleotides: 3.

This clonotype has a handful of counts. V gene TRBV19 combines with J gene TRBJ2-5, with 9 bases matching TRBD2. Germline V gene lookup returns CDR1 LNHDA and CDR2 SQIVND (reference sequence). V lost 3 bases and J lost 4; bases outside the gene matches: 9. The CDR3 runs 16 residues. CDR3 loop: CASSMGLAGSRETQYF. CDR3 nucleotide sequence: TGTGCCAGTAGTATGGGCCTAGCGGGGAGTAGAGAGACCCAGTACTTC.

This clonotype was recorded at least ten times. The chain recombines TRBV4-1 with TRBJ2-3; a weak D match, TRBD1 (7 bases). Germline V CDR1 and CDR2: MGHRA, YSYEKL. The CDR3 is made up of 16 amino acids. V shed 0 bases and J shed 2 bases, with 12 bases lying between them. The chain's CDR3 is CASSQDGRGATDTQYF. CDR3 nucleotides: TGCGCCAGCAGCCAAGATGGCAGGGGGGCCACAGATACGCAGTATTTT.

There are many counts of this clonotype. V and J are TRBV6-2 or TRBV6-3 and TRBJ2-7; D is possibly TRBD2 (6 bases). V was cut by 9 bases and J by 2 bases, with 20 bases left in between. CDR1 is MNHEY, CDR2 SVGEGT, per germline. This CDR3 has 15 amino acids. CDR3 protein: CASGGRDANPYEQYF. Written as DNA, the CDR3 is TGTGCCAGTGGCGGGCGGGACGCCAACCCCTACGAGCAGTACTTC.

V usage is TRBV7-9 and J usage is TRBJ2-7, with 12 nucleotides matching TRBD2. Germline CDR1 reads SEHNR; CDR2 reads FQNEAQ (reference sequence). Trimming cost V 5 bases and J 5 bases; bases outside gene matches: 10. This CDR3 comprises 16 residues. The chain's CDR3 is CASSRRTSGDIHEQYF. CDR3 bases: TGTGCCAGCAGCCGACGGACTAGCGGGGATATCCACGAGCAGTACTTC.

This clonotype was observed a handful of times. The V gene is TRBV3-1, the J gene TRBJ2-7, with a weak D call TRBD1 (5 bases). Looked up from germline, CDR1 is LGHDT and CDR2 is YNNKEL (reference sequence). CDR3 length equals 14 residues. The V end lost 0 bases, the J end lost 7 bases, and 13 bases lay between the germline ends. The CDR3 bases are TGTGCCAGCAGCCAAGATAAGGCAGGGCGAGAGCAGTACTTC. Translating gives CASSQDKAGREQYF.

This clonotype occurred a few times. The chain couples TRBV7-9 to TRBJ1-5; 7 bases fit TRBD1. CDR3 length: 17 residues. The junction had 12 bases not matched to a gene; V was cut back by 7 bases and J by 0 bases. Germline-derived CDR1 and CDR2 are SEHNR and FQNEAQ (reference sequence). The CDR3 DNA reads TGTGCCAGCACCCATGCAGGGGGGCCCTATAGCAATCAGCCCCAGCATTTT. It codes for CASTHAGGPYSNQPQHF.

CDR3 bases: TGTGCCAGCTCACCACCCACGACAGTTCTCCCAGATACGCAGTATTTT. This codes for CASSPPTTVLPDTQYF. The chain employs TRBV18 and TRBJ2-3; tentative D call: TRBD1 (5 bases). Germline CDR1 and CDR2: KGHSH and LQKENI. The CDR3 loop spans 16 amino acids. V lost 0 bases and J 4 bases, leaving 14 bases between the germline ends.

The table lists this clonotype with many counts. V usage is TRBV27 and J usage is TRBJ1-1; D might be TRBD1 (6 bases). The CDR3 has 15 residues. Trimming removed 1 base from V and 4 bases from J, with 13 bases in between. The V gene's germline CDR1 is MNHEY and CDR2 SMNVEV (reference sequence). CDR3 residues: CASSLFGGDGTEAFF. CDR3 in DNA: TGTGCCAGCAGTTTATTTGGGGGCGATGGCACTGAAGCTTTCTTT.